The 22 T cell receptor beta chains below come from one sample, sequenced in a study of cytomegalovirus exposure and HLA in healthy donors. 60 Vbeta and 13 Jbeta primers were used in PCR. TCRdb's copy holds only in-frame clones and misses some; the assay was immunoSEQ multiplex PCR. Found here are approximately 130,000 clones, nearly 80% of them singletons; the top ten hold approximately 6%. Sequencing was carried out using PBMCs. These receptors were obtained from a woman aged 40 to 55 in good health and CMV-seronegative.

This chain links TRBV2 with TRBJ2-5; 11 bases line up with TRBD2. The CDR3 length is 19 residues. The germline V gene has CDR1 SNHLY and CDR2 FYNNEI. Trimming at V came to 0 bases and at J to 5 bases, leaving 14 bases not matched to a gene. The CDR3 loop reads CASSEALVAGGRSWETQYF. CDR3 sequence (DNA): TGTGCCAGCAGTGAAGCGCTTGTAGCGGGAGGGAGGTCGTGGGAGACCCAGTACTTC. Drawing the rest from reference TRBV2 and TRBJ2-5, the complete variable domain is EPEVTQTPSHQVTQMGQEVILRCVPISNHLYFYWYRQILGQKVEFLVSFYNNEISEKSEIFDDQFSVERPDGSNFTLKIRSTKLEDSAMYFCASSEALVAGGRSWETQYFGPGTRLLVL.

The rearrangement links TRBV5-4 to TRBJ2-3, with a possible D match to TRBD2 (6 bases). The V gene lost 1 base and the J gene lost 5 bases, with 8 bases spanning the gap. The CDR3 covers 13 residues. From germline, CDR1 is SGHNT and CDR2 YYREEE (reference sequence). As DNA, the CDR3 is TGTGCCAGCAGCTTGTGGGGAGGAGATACGCAGTATTTT. It specifies CASSLWGGDTQYF.

The rearrangement joins TRBV7-9 to TRBJ2-7; the D is unclear. The CDR3 has 13 residues. Looked up from germline, CDR1 is SEHNR and CDR2 is FQNEAQ (reference sequence). Trimming took 1 base from V and 0 from J, leaving 4 bases between them. The CDR3 DNA reads as TGTGCCAGCAGCTTAGGTAACTCCTACGAGCAGTACTTC. Protein: CASSLGNSYEQYF.

This chain connects TRBV7-2 to TRBJ2-3; weak D call: TRBD1 (5 bases). The CDR3 length is 15 residues. Germline V lookup: CDR1 SGHTA, CDR2 FQGNSA. Trimming took off 3 bases at V and 1 base at J, with 11 bases between the two ends. The CDR3 coding sequence is TGTGCCAGCAGCTTCATCGAACAGGGCACAGATACGCAGTATTTT. Its translation: CASSFIEQGTDTQYF.

V and J are TRBV7-2 and TRBJ2-1; possibly TRBD2 for D (5 bases). Trimming pared 5 bases from V and 4 bases from J, leaving 12 bases between. The germline V gene encodes CDR1 SGHTA and CDR2 FQGNSA. The CDR3 is 14 residues long. CDR3 nucleotide sequence: TGTGCCAGCAGCCCCTCCGGACTGTACAATGAGCAGTTCTTC. It translates to CASSPSGLYNEQFF.

In this sample, this clone turned up a few times. This chain joins TRBV2 and TRBJ2-7, with 10 positions matching TRBD2. The CDR3 loop spans 14 amino acids. Germline V gene sequence: CDR1 SNHLY, CDR2 FYNNEI. With 8 bases clipped from V and 1 base from J, the junction kept 5 bases outside the gene matches. The CDR3 DNA sequence: TGTGCCAGCTCCGTAGCGGGGGGATCCTACGAGCAGTACTTC. Protein product: CASSVAGGSYEQYF. Using reference TRBV2 and TRBJ2-7 for the parts outside the CDR3, the full variable domain is EPEVTQTPSHQVTQMGQEVILRCVPISNHLYFYWYRQILGQKVEFLVSFYNNEISEKSEIFDDQFSVERPDGSNFTLKIRSTKLEDSAMYFCASSVAGGSYEQYFGPGTRLTVT.

The rearrangement uses TRBV11-2 and TRBJ2-1; TRBD2 agrees at 13 bases. This CDR3 is 15 amino acids long. The germline V gene has CDR1 SGHAT and CDR2 FQNNGV. Unmatched junction bases numbered 5, after V lost 4 bases and J lost 8 bases. This CDR3 reads CASSSTTSGRYEQFF. The CDR3 DNA reads TGTGCCAGCAGCTCCACGACTAGCGGGAGGTATGAGCAGTTCTTC.

On this clone: Relative to the germline gene, one junction end is altered; a read error may explain this. This chain uses TRBV7-9 with TRBJ2-3; 8 bases line up with TRBD2. The germline V gene has CDR1 SEHNR and CDR2 FQNEAQ (reference sequence). The CDR3 consists of 16 residues. This chain's CDR3 is CSSSPRIAGSTDTQYF. CDR3 nucleotides: TGTTCCAGCAGCCCGCGTATAGCGGGGTCCACAGATACGCAGTATTTT.

Points on this clone: Mismatch with germline at one junction end may stem from a read error. This chain uses TRBV7-9 with TRBJ2-2, with a tentative D call TRBD2 (5 bases). This CDR3 has 19 amino acids. CDR1 is SEHNR and CDR2 is FQNEAQ in the germline V gene (reference sequence). Here the CDR3 DNA reads TGTTCCAGCAGCTTATTACCGCTTGGAAACTTTCGGGATACCGGGGAGCTGTTTTTT. As protein: CSSSLLPLGNFRDTGELFF.

The chain recombines TRBV11-2 with TRBJ2-7; the D gene is possibly TRBD2 (6 bases). The germline CDR1 and CDR2 sequences are SGHAT and FQNNGV. The CDR3 is made up of 16 amino acids. Between the trimmed V and J ends, which lost 2 bases and 2 bases, there was a span of 16 bases. The CDR3 is CASSLSGGVWTYEQYF. The CDR3 nucleotides read TGTGCCAGCAGCTTATCGGGCGGGGTTTGGACCTACGAGCAGTACTTC. Full variable domain (remainder filled in from reference TRBV11-2 and TRBJ2-7): EAGVAQSPRYKIIEKRQSVAFWCNPISGHATLYWYQQILGQGPKLLIQFQNNGVVDDSQLPKDRFSAERLKGVDSTLKIQPAKLEDSAVYLCASSLSGGVWTYEQYFGPGTRLTVT.

V usage is TRBV2 and J usage is TRBJ2-2, with 9 bases matching TRBD2. V lost 4 bases, J lost 4 bases, and 7 bases stayed unmatched. The CDR3 is made up of 16 amino acids. Germline V lookup: CDR1 SNHLY, CDR2 FYNNEI. This CDR3 is CASSGRGGRATGELFF. The CDR3 DNA reads TGTGCCAGCAGTGGTAGGGGCGGGAGGGCCACCGGGGAGCTGTTTTTT.

The CDR3 spells CASSLNPGLPTF. For the CDR3, the DNA is TGTGCCAGCAGCCTCAACCCAGGGTTGCCCACCTTC. The V gene is TRBV4-2, the J gene TRBJ1-2, with a weak D call TRBD1 (5 bases). The V end lost 4 bases, the J end lost 13 bases, and 16 bases lay between the germline ends. This CDR3 comprises 12 residues. In germline, CDR1 is LGHNA, CDR2 YNFKEQ.

This chain links TRBV18 with TRBJ1-2; unclear D gene. The ends were cut back, 5 bases at V and 3 bases at J, with 10 bases in the middle. The V gene's germline CDR1 is KGHSH and CDR2 LQKENI. The CDR3 loop spans 13 amino acids. CDR3 residues: CASSSDGDYGYTF. CDR3 DNA: TGTGCCAGCTCAAGCGACGGAGACTATGGCTACACCTTC.

The chain recombines TRBV15 with TRBJ2-7; D is ambiguous. V lost 0 bases, J lost 4 bases, and 7 bases lay in between. Germline-derived CDR1 and CDR2 are LNHNV and YYDKDF (reference sequence). The CDR3 runs 13 residues. The CDR3 protein is CATSRDTAYEQYF. CDR3 sequence (DNA): TGTGCCACCAGCAGAGACACAGCTTACGAGCAGTACTTC.

The chain is built from TRBV28 and TRBJ2-7; possibly TRBD1 for D (6 bases). The CDR3 extends over 13 amino acids. Trimming took 2 bases from V and 3 from J, leaving 8 bases between them. The germline gives CDR1 MDHEN, CDR2 SYDVKM. The CDR3 DNA follows: TGTGCCAGCAGTTTAGGGGGACACTACGAGCAGTACTTC. It yields the protein CASSLGGHYEQYF.

This chain connects TRBV10-3 to TRBJ2-3, with 9 nucleotides matching TRBD2. CDR1 ENHRY and CDR2 SYGVKD come from the germline V gene. V shed 10 bases and J 1 base; nucleotides not matched to a gene: 6. The CDR3 sequence is 14 residues long. The chain's CDR3 is CATRLAEGTDTQYF. The CDR3 DNA is TGTGCCACCCGACTAGCGGAGGGCACAGATACGCAGTATTTT.

This chain connects TRBV5-5 to TRBJ2-7; 12 bases agree with TRBD1. Germline assignment: CDR1 SGHKS and CDR2 YYEKEE (reference sequence). There are 16 residues in the CDR3. With 5 bases clipped from V and 7 bases from J, the junction kept 13 bases outside the gene matches. CDR3 in amino acids: CASSLLPGQGAREQYF. DNA for the CDR3: TGTGCCAGCAGTCTGCTCCCGGGACAGGGGGCGCGGGAGCAGTACTTC.

Only a few counts were recorded for this clone. This sequence joins TRBV28 and TRBJ2-1; 10 positions match TRBD2. V shed 10 bases, J shed 0 bases, and the junction held 15 bases outside the gene matches. Germline CDR1 MDHEN, CDR2 SYDVKM. The CDR3 has 18 residues. The CDR3 DNA sequence: TGTGCCACCCTTGGGGAGCGGGAGGGCCGGAGCTCCTACAATGAGCAGTTCTTC. It yields the protein CATLGEREGRSSYNEQFF.

The chain couples TRBV18 to TRBJ2-3; no definite D call. This CDR3 region has 15 residues. Looked up from germline, CDR1 is KGHSH and CDR2 is LQKENI. The germline V and J ends were trimmed by 3 bases and 1 base, with 11 bases remaining between them. The CDR3 sequence is CASSPRVRRTDTQYF. Here the CDR3 DNA reads TGTGCCAGCTCACCCCGAGTGCGTCGCACAGATACGCAGTATTTT.

This clone was recorded a few times. The chain combines TRBV10-3 with TRBJ2-1; TRBD2 matches 11 bases. Germline-derived CDR1 and CDR2 are ENHRY and SYGVKD. The CDR3 totals 16 residues. Germline trimming cut 6 bases from V and 9 bases from J; bases unmatched to any gene: 13. The CDR3: CAIRISGTSGPGEQFF. The CDR3 DNA reads as TGTGCCATCAGGATTTCCGGGACTAGCGGACCTGGTGAGCAGTTCTTC.

This clone was picked up one time. The gene calls are TRBV9 and TRBJ2-7; D is uncertain. CDR1 and CDR2 (germline): SGDLS, YYNGEE. Trimming pared 2 bases from V and 0 bases from J, leaving 12 bases between. This CDR3 region has 15 residues. CDR3 nucleotides: TGTGCCAGCAGCGTCCAGGCAACCAGCTCCTACGAGCAGTACTTC. Its translation is CASSVQATSSYEQYF.

This chain links TRBV4-2 with TRBJ2-5; D is ambiguous. The V gene lost 0 bases and the J gene lost 3 bases, with 8 bases spanning the gap. This CDR3 spans 14 amino acids. Germline V CDR1 and CDR2: LGHNA, YNFKEQ. The CDR3 here is CASSQDSAEETQYF. The DNA of the CDR3 is TGTGCCAGCAGCCAAGATTCGGCGGAAGAGACCCAGTACTTC.